This T cell receptor beta chain was sequenced in a study of blood T cell repertoires in COVID-19. Turning to the study itself: Spain, Italy and the United States supplied samples that represented acute and convalescent COVID-19.

The V and J ends lost 5 bases and 0 bases respectively, with 10 bases between them. The CDR3 length is 15 residues. Germline loops: CDR1 SEHNR, CDR2 FQNEAQ (reference sequence). Original processing notes: Amplification of reference gene primers provided the estimated nucleated cell counts. This table comes from immunoSEQ multiplex PCR, and its TCRdb copy is limited to in-frame clones, with some not included. V and J calls and clone size are as listed in that table; D and trimming were resolved from the DNA. The sample consists of tens of thousands of clones, approximately 88% of them appearing once. The chain joins TRBV7-9 to TRBJ1-4; D might be TRBD1 (6 bases). The receptor was isolated from an elderly woman with acute or convalescent COVID-19. Sample: peripheral blood. The CDR3 loop reads CASSPGQTTNEKLFF. The CDR3 DNA reads as TGTGCCAGCAGCCCCGGACAGACAACTAATGAAAAACTGTTTTTT.